The rows below give T cell receptor beta chains drawn from one sample of a study of blood T cell repertoires in COVID-19. Only in-frame clones appear in the TCRdb table, and some are missing; sequencing was by immunoSEQ multiplex PCR. The sample lists under 400,000 clones; approximately 87% were seen once. Sequencing input: peripheral blood. The receptors shown here come from a woman aged 30 to 39 with COVID-19, enrolled during active disease. CDR3s include the opening cysteine and the closing phenylalanine or tryptophan. A D gene is named only where the DNA matches it firmly. Only part of the rows carry a size: once, few, many, or a class if the clone is expanded.

abundance: -
v_gene: TRBV27
j_gene: TRBJ1-2
d_gene: -
CDR3nt: TGTGCCAGCAGTTTACAGGTCGGCAGGGGCTACACCTTC
CDR3aa: CASSLQVGRGYTF

abundance: -
v_gene: TRBV11-2
j_gene: TRBJ2-5
d_gene: -
CDR3nt: TGTGCCAGCAGCTTAGATTTGGCGGGCCTGAATCAAGAGACCCAGTACTTC
CDR3aa: CASSLDLAGLNQETQYF

abundance: -
v_gene: TRBV7-8
j_gene: TRBJ2-1
d_gene: TRBD2
CDR3nt: TGTGCCAGCAGCTTAGTTATAGGACTAGCGGGAGATTATGAGCAGTTCTTC
CDR3aa: CASSLVIGLAGDYEQFF

abundance: few
v_gene: TRBV7-2
j_gene: TRBJ2-3
d_gene: -
CDR3nt: TGTGCCAGCAGCTTAGCCCCCTCGGCGGGGACGCAGTATTTT
CDR3aa: CASSLAPSAGTQYF

abundance: -
v_gene: TRBV19
j_gene: TRBJ1-5
d_gene: -
CDR3nt: TGTGCCAGTAGTATACTCCGGCAGCCCCAGCATTTT
CDR3aa: CASSILRQPQHF

abundance: -
v_gene: TRBV4-3
j_gene: TRBJ2-1
d_gene: TRBD2
CDR3nt: TGCGCCAGCAGCCAAGAGGTAGGAGCGGGAAGTACAAATGAGCAGTTCTTC
CDR3aa: CASSQEVGAGSTNEQFF

abundance: -
v_gene: TRBV9
j_gene: TRBJ2-1
d_gene: TRBD2
CDR3nt: TGTGCCAGCAGCCTACGAGAGATAGGACTAGCGGGAGATGAGCAGTTCTTC
CDR3aa: CASSLREIGLAGDEQFF

abundance: -
v_gene: TRBV18
j_gene: TRBJ1-4
d_gene: -
CDR3nt: TGTGCCAGCTCACGAGCCGGGGGTCAAGGAGAAAAACTGTTTTTT
CDR3aa: CASSRAGGQGEKLFF

abundance: -
v_gene: TRBV5-1
j_gene: TRBJ2-6
d_gene: -
CDR3nt: TGCGCCAGCAGCTTGAACCCGTCCCCCGGCTCTGGGGCCAACGTCCTGACTTTC
CDR3aa: CASSLNPSPGSGANVLTF

abundance: once
v_gene: TRBV6-4
j_gene: TRBJ2-7
d_gene: TRBD2
CDR3nt: TGTGCCAGCAGTCTCAGTCTAGCGGACTCCTACGAGCAGTACTTC
CDR3aa: CASSLSLADSYEQYF